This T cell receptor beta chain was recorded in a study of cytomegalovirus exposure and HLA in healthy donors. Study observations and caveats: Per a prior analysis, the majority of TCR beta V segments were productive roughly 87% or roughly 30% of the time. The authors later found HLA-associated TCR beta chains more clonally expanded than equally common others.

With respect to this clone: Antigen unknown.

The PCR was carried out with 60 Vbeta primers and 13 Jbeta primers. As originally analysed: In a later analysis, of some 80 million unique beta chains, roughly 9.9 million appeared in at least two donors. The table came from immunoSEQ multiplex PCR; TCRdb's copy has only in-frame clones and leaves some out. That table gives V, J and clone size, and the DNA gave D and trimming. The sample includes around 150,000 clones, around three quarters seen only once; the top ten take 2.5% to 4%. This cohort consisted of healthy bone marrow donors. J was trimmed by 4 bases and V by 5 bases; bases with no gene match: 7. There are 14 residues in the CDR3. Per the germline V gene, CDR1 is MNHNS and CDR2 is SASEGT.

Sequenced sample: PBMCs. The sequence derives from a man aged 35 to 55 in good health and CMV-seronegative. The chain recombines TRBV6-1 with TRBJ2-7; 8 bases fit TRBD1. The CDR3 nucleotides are TGTGCCAGCAGTCCCCAGGGGGCAGAGTACGAGCAGTACTTC. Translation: CASSPQGAEYEQYF.